This T cell receptor (beta chain) came from a study of T-cell reconstitution after alpha-beta-depleted transplantation in children. Whole-study results and caveats: Several hundred graft clones that had expanded were reportedly the source of alpha-beta T cells about two months after transplant. Some patients owed their high day-60 TCRbeta diversity to surviving recipient T cells and thymic progenitors.

It was with unique molecular identifiers that the TCRbeta library was prepared. TCRdb independently ran MiXCR on the PCR reads; one entry per CDR3 protein. The top ten hold approximately 5% of the sample, which has 700,000 to 950,000 distinct CDR3 sequences, under 20% seen once. This clonotype was detected a few times. Its antigen is unidentified. The sequenced sample was PBMCs, mostly from graft donor cells, obtained 360 days after TCRalphabeta/CD19-depleted stem cell transplant. The clonotype originates from a male patient younger than 18 who had a stem cell transplant for acute lymphoblastic leukemia, so the T cells may come from the graft donor.

The CDR3 is CSATPQFRSYEQYF. The CDR3 DNA follows: TGCAGTGCTACCCCCCAATTTCGCTCCTACGAGCAGTACTTC. V gene TRBV20-1 combines with J gene TRBJ2-7; D unresolved. The V end lost 4 bases, the J end lost 0 bases, and 13 bases lay between the germline ends. This CDR3 contains 14 residues. The germline CDR1 and CDR2 sequences are DFQATT and SNEGSKA (reference sequence).